These 17 T cell receptor beta chains originate from one sample sequenced in a study of shared T cell receptors in the human thymus. Measured with immunoSEQ multiplex PCR; TCRdb has only the in-frame clones, and not every one. This sample has 700,000 or so clones, with 80% to 90% found just once. This sample also appeared in a second study, on human thymus T cells.

The sequenced material came from thymocytes. Receptors were obtained from a girl under two years old with a congenital heart defect.

The genes are TRBV6-5 and TRBJ1-1; TRBD1 matches 9 bases. Per germline, CDR1 MNHEY and CDR2 SVGAGI. The CDR3 contains 14 residues. The V segment lost 6 bases and the J segment 6 bases; nucleotides outside the gene matches: 8. CDR3: CASRNGQGRAEAFF. The DNA for the CDR3 is TGTGCCAGCAGGAACGGACAGGGGAGGGCTGAAGCTTTCTTT.

The chain combines TRBV19 with TRBJ1-5, with D possibly TRBD1 on 5 matching bases. CDR1 and CDR2 (germline): LNHDA, SQIVND (reference sequence). Trimming shortened V by 3 bases and J by 5 bases, and 17 bases separated the two germline ends. The CDR3 consists of 16 residues. The CDR3 coding sequence is TGTGCCAGTAGTATCTTCGCCGGACAAAGGGATCAGCCCCAGCATTTT. Encoded protein: CASSIFAGQRDQPQHF.

The chain is built from TRBV6-5 and TRBJ1-1; 7 nucleotides line up with TRBD1. V dropped 6 bases and J dropped 4; count of bases not matched to a gene: 5. The germline CDR1 and CDR2 sequences are MNHEY and SVGAGI. CDR3 length: 13 residues. The CDR3 nucleotides read TGTGCCAGCAGCACCGGGACAGCCACTGAAGCTTTCTTT. Its protein product is CASSTGTATEAFF.

V is TRBV10-3 and J is TRBJ1-4; 7 bases align to TRBD1. With 6 bases clipped from V and 7 bases from J, the junction kept 8 bases outside the gene matches. Germline V CDR1 and CDR2: ENHRY, SYGVKD. This CDR3 comprises 14 residues. In DNA form, the CDR3 reads TGTGCCATCAGCCCGGACAGGCTGGCTGAAAAACTGTTTTTT. Residues: CAISPDRLAEKLFF.

V is TRBV30 and J is TRBJ1-5; 8 bases agree with TRBD1. The germline V gene has CDR1 GTSNPN and CDR2 SVGIG (reference sequence). V was clipped by 0 bases and J by 6 bases; unmatched bases: 7. CDR3 length equals 15 residues. The CDR3 here is CAWSVSDRDPQPQHF. In nucleotides, the CDR3 is TGTGCCTGGAGTGTATCGGACAGGGACCCTCAGCCCCAGCATTTT.

The CDR3 spells CASSTGTDGYTF. In DNA form, the CDR3 reads TGCGCCAGCAGCACCGGGACTGATGGCTACACCTTC. The V call is TRBV5-1, the J call TRBJ1-2; D may be TRBD1 (5 bases). V lost 4 bases to trimming and J lost 6 bases, with 10 bases between them. The CDR3 runs to 12 residues. CDR1 is SGHRS and CDR2 is YFSETQ in the germline V gene.

The chain employs TRBV7-8 and TRBJ2-5; maybe TRBD2 (7 bases). Germline lookup yields CDR1 SGHVS and CDR2 FQNEAQ. The CDR3 is 16 residues long. Trimming stripped 5 bases from V and 1 base from J, with 17 bases between. This chain's CDR3 is CASSPGTGGLQETQYF. In DNA, the CDR3 is TGTGCCAGCAGCCCCGGGACGGGGGGCCTCCAAGAGACCCAGTACTTC.

The rearrangement joins TRBV10-3 to TRBJ2-5, with D maybe TRBD1 (5 bases). Looked up from germline, CDR1 is ENHRY and CDR2 is SYGVKD. The CDR3 spans 14 residues. Trimming took off 0 bases at V and 6 bases at J, with 11 bases between the two ends. CDR3 sequence: CAISESGRAQTQYF. The CDR3 bases are TGTGCCATCAGTGAGTCTGGCAGGGCTCAGACCCAGTACTTC.

The rearrangement joins TRBV27 to TRBJ2-4; 10 bases match TRBD2. Per germline, CDR1 MNHEY and CDR2 SMNVEV (reference sequence). This CDR3 is built from 16 residues. V was clipped by 5 bases and J by 3 bases; unmatched bases: 7. The CDR3 DNA follows: TGTGCCAGCAGTCTCGACCGGACTAGCGGCAAAAACATTCAGTACTTC. Translating it yields CASSLDRTSGKNIQYF.

V gene TRBV2 combines with J gene TRBJ2-7, with D maybe TRBD2 (5 bases). This CDR3 is built from 14 residues. Trimming removed 4 bases at V and 5 bases at J, with 15 bases between. The germline V gene has CDR1 SNHLY and CDR2 FYNNEI. The CDR3 DNA follows: TGTGCCAGCAGTGCGGGGTTGCGTTTCCACGAGCAGTACTTC. This translates into CASSAGLRFHEQYF.

The chain couples TRBV4-2 to TRBJ2-4, with 7 bases lining up with TRBD2. The V segment lost 0 bases and the J segment 0 bases; nucleotides outside the gene matches: 8. The CDR3 runs 18 residues. Germline V lookup: CDR1 LGHNA, CDR2 YNFKEQ. The DNA for the CDR3 is TGTGCCAGCAGCCAAGACGTGGGGGGGGTTAAAGCCAAAAACATTCAGTACTTC. It translates to CASSQDVGGVKAKNIQYF.

The chain is built from TRBV7-2 and TRBJ1-2, with D perhaps matching TRBD1 (6 bases). The V gene lost 4 bases and the J gene lost 6 bases, with 27 bases spanning the gap. Germline CDR1 is SGHTA and CDR2 is FQGNSA. CDR3 size: 18 residues. The CDR3 here is CASSSRPTWGGDLNGYTF. CDR3 DNA sequence: TGTGCCAGCAGCTCGCGACCCACATGGGGGGGCGATCTTAATGGCTACACCTTC.

The chain is built from TRBV6-5 and TRBJ1-2; D is perhaps TRBD1 (6 bases). V shed 5 bases and J shed 8 bases, with 21 bases lying between them. The CDR3 has 15 residues. Germline values: CDR1 MNHEY, CDR2 SVGAGI. CDR3 amino acids: CASSAGGLDMRGYTF. DNA for the CDR3: TGTGCCAGCAGTGCCGGGGGGCTGGATATGCGGGGCTACACCTTC.

The V and J genes are TRBV10-2 and TRBJ2-1; the match to TRBD1 covers 10 bases. With 7 bases clipped from V and 5 bases from J, the junction kept 14 bases outside the gene matches. This CDR3 is 17 amino acids long. Germline values: CDR1 WSHSY, CDR2 SAAADI. Here the CDR3 DNA reads TGCGCCAGCATTCGAACCTTAGGGGGGACAGGGGACAATGAGCAGTTCTTC. Amino acid sequence: CASIRTLGGTGDNEQFF.

This clone has a handful of counts. The J gene is TRBJ2-2, the V gene TRBV7-6; possible D gene TRBD2, 5 bases. Germline V CDR1 and CDR2: SGHVS, FNYEAQ. Trimming removed 5 bases at V and 1 base at J, with 14 bases between. CDR3 length: 16 amino acids. The CDR3 DNA follows: TGTGCCAGCAGCCCAGACACGGAGGAGAACACCGGGGAGCTGTTTTTT. It encodes CASSPDTEENTGELFF.

The chain has TRBV28 and TRBJ2-5; D may be TRBD2 (7 bases). With 3 bases removed from V and 0 bases from J, the gap between germline ends came to 11 bases. This CDR3 region has 15 residues. Germline V gene sequence: CDR1 MDHEN, CDR2 SYDVKM. The CDR3 protein is CASSFGGANQETQYF. As DNA, the CDR3 is TGTGCCAGCAGTTTTGGGGGGGCCAACCAAGAGACCCAGTACTTC. The whole variable domain, filled in from reference TRBV28 and TRBJ2-5, reads DVKVTQSSRYLVKRTGEKVFLECVQDMDHENMFWYRQDPGLGLRLIYFSYDVKMKEKGDIPEGYSVSREKKERFSLILESASTNQTSMYLCASSFGGANQETQYFGPGTRLLVL.

The chain carries TRBV10-3 and TRBJ1-5; TRBD1 is a possible D gene (6 bases). CDR1 is ENHRY and CDR2 is SYGVKD in the germline V gene. Deletions cut 3 bases from V and 5 bases from J, with 14 bases between. The CDR3 runs 15 residues. As DNA, the CDR3 is TGTGCCATCAGTGATCGGACAGCCTTACATCAGCCCCAGCATTTT. This sequence encodes CAISDRTALHQPQHF.